The 2 T cell receptor beta chains given below trace back to one sample, sequenced in a study of cytomegalovirus exposure and HLA in healthy donors. Primers: 60 Vbeta forward and 13 Jbeta reverse. Assay: immunoSEQ multiplex PCR; the TCRdb copy retains only in-frame clones and omits some. Here the sample spans 120,000 or so clones, around 81% being singletons. The sample was PBMCs. These TCRs come from a woman aged 40 to 50 in good health and CMV-seronegative.

The gene calls are TRBV2 and TRBJ1-1; 7 bases fit TRBD1. Unmatched junction bases numbered 8, after V lost 3 bases and J lost 4 bases. Germline CDR1 and CDR2: SNHLY and FYNNEI. CDR3 size: 15 residues. CDR3 nucleotide sequence: TGTGCCAGCAGTGATCGGGGCAGGGGGTCCACTGAAGCTTTCTTT. It yields the protein CASSDRGRGSTEAFF.

The chain has TRBV18 and TRBJ1-1; D is uncertain. The V and J ends lost 6 bases and 7 bases respectively, with 15 bases between them. The CDR3 loop spans 13 amino acids. CDR1 and CDR2 from the germline V gene are KGHSH and LQKENI. CDR3 loop: CASSPTLGDEAFF. DNA of the CDR3: TGTGCCAGCTCCCCAACCCTGGGAGATGAAGCTTTCTTT. Based on the CDR3 plus reference TRBV18 and TRBJ1-1, the full variable domain is NAGVMQNPRHLVRRRGQEARLRCSPMKGHSHVYWYRQLPEEGLKFMVYLQKENIIDESGMPKERFSAEFPKEGPSILRIQQVVRGDSAAYFCASSPTLGDEAFFGQGTRLTVV.